This T cell receptor (beta chain) was sequenced during a study of cytomegalovirus exposure and HLA in healthy donors. General study results and limits: An apparent linkage of common viral pathogens to several of the most significant clusters emerged in a later analysis.

At collection, donors were nominally healthy, but unrecorded immune exposures were probable. The CDR3 spans 14 residues. Germline CDR1 reads SGHNT; CDR2 reads YYREEE (reference sequence). Trimming removed 4 bases from V and 4 bases from J; junction bases left unmatched: 7. On this clone itself: Antigen unknown.

PCR primers comprised 60 Vbeta and 13 Jbeta primers. TCRdb's table, derived via immunoSEQ multiplex PCR, lists solely in-frame clones and lacks some. The data contain 120,000 to 150,000 clones, 65% to 90% of them seen just once; the ten biggest clones take up roughly 2.9%. This TCR came from a woman in her twenties or thirties in good health and CMV-seronegative. The sample comprised PBMCs. The chain is built from TRBV5-4 and TRBJ2-7; 8 positions match TRBD2. The CDR3 here is CASSTGTRFYEQYF. CDR3 DNA: TGTGCCAGCAGCACCGGGACTAGATTTTACGAGCAGTACTTC.